This T cell receptor beta chain is from a study of T cell repertoires in cytomegalovirus infection. Study background: Public TCR beta signature analysis indicated the presence of both CMV infection and matching HLA type. General study points: The study found HLA-C-restricted CMV-specific TCR beta clonotypes dominating the ex vivo response.

This clonotype appeared many times. The target antigen is unknown. TCRdb reprocessed the reads via MiXCR and lists one record per CDR3 protein. The top ten clones hold over 13% of a sample with around 270,000 distinct CDR3 sequences, roughly 10% of them seen once. After removal of 6 bases from V and 5 bases from J, the junction contained 17 bases not matched to a gene. Germline V gene sequence: CDR1 MNHEY, CDR2 SVGEGT. The CDR3 totals 17 residues. The receptor was derived from a human donor in good health (CMV status not recorded). Some clones in this sample may be carry-over from other donors' samples. This chain joins TRBV6-2 or TRBV6-3 and TRBJ2-7, with 9 bases identical to TRBD1. Sequencing was carried out using PBMCs. DNA of the CDR3: TGTGCCAGCAGCCCTAAAAAAACCGGGACAGGGTGGAACGAGCAGTACTTC. This gives the protein CASSPKKTGTGWNEQYF.